Below, one T cell receptor beta chain is given with its context. Its antigen is as yet unknown. TCRdb processed the RT-PCR reads anew with MiXCR; each CDR3 protein has one entry. The sample records under 800,000 distinct CDR3 sequences, about 15% being singletons. Germline V gives CDR1 DFQATT, CDR2 SNEGSKA (reference sequence). This CDR3 is built from 19 residues. Unmatched junction bases numbered 21, after V lost 3 bases and J lost 4 bases. The record originates from a study of response to subunit inactivated influenza vaccine. General study points: The authors offered the suggestion that each seasonal influenza vaccination recruits few new T cells.

The sequence derives from a man aged 45-65 years who received an inactivated influenza vaccine. The rearrangement uses TRBV20-1 and TRBJ2-3; TRBD2 matches at 8 bases. Sequenced here: PBMCs from blood, sampled less than 15 days before vaccination. CDR3: CSASFWGIRTSNVADTQYF. The CDR3 nucleotides read TGCAGTGCTAGTTTCTGGGGAATCCGGACTAGCAACGTCGCAGATACGCAGTATTTT.